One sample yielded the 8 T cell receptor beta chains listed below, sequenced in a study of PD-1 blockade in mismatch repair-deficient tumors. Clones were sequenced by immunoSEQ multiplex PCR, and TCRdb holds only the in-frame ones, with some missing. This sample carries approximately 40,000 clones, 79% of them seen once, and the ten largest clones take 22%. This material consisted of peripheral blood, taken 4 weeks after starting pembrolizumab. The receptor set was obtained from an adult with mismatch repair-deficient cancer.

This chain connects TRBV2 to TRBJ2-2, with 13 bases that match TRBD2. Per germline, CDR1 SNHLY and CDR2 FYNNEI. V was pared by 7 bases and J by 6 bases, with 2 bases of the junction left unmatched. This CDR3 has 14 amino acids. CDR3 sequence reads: CASIGLAGAGELFF. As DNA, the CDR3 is TGTGCCAGCATAGGACTAGCGGGAGCCGGGGAGCTGTTTTTT.

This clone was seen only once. CDR3 nucleotides: TGCGCCAGCAGGTTGCTGGGACAGAACTATGGCTACACCTTC. Translated: CASRLLGQNYGYTF. The gene calls are TRBV5-1 and TRBJ1-2; 7 bases line up with TRBD1. Germline V gene lookup returns CDR1 SGHRS and CDR2 YFSETQ. Germline trimming cut 5 bases from V and 2 bases from J; bases unmatched to any gene: 6. This CDR3 comprises 14 residues. Looking up the rest from reference TRBV5-1 and TRBJ1-2 gives the full variable domain: KAGVTQTPRYLIKTRGQQVTLSCSPISGHRSVSWYQQTPGQGLQFLFEYFSETQRNKGNFPGRFSGRQFSNSRSEMNVSTLELGDSALYLCASRLLGQNYGYTFGSGTRLTVV.

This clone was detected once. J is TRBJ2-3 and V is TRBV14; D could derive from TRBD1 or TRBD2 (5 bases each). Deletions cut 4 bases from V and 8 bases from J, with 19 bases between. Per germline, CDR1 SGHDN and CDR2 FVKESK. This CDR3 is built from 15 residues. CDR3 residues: CASSPRWGPGVTQYF. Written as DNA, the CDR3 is TGTGCCAGCAGCCCCCGCTGGGGACCCGGGGTTACGCAGTATTTT. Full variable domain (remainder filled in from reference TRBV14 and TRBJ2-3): EAGVTQFPSHSVIEKGQTVTLRCDPISGHDNLYWYRRVMGKEIKFLLHFVKESKQDESGMPNNRFLAERTGGTYSTLKVQPAELEDSGVYFCASSPRWGPGVTQYFGPGTRLTVL.

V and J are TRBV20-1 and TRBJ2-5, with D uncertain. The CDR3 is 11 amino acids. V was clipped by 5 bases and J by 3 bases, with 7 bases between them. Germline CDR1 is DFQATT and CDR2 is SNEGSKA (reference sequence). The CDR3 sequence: CSAPPKETQYF. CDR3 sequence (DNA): TGCAGTGCTCCCCCCAAAGAGACCCAGTACTTC.

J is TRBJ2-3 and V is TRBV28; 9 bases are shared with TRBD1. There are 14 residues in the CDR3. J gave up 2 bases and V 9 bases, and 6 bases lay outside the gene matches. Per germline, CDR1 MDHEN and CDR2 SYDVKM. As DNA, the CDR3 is TGTGCCAGTGGGGGACAGGGTAACACAGATACGCAGTATTTT. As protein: CASGGQGNTDTQYF. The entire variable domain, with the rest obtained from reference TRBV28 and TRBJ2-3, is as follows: DVKVTQSSRYLVKRTGEKVFLECVQDMDHENMFWYRQDPGLGLRLIYFSYDVKMKEKGDIPEGYSVSREKKERFSLILESASTNQTSMYLCASGGQGNTDTQYFGPGTRLTVL.

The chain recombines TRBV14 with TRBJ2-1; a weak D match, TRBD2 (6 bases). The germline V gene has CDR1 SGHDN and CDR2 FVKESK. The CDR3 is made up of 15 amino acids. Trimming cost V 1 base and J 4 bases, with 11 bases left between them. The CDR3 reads CASSQVATSYNEQFF. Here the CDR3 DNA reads TGTGCCAGCAGCCAAGTCGCGACTAGTTACAATGAGCAGTTCTTC.

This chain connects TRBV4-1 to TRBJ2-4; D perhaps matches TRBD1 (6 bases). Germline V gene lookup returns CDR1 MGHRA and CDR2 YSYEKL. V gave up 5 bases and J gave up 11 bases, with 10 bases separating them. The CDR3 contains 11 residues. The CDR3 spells CASSKDRVQYF. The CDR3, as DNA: TGCGCCAGCAGCAAGGACAGAGTTCAGTACTTC.

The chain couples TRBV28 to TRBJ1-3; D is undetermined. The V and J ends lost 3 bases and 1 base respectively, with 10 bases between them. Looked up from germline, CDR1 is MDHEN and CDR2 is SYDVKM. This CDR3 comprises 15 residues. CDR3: CASSFWGSSGNTIYF. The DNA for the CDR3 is TGTGCCAGCAGTTTTTGGGGTTCGTCTGGAAACACCATATATTTT.